This T cell receptor (beta chain) was observed in a study of blood T cell repertoires in COVID-19. About the study: Sites in the United States, Italy and Spain provided acute and convalescent COVID-19 samples.

Assay: immunoSEQ multiplex PCR; the TCRdb copy retains only in-frame clones and omits some. The repertoire holds approximately 300,000 clones, with 88% as singletons. The CDR3 is 16 amino acids. Germline V lookup: CDR1 SGHTA, CDR2 FQGTGA. The trim removed 6 bases at V and 2 bases at J, leaving 11 bases unmatched. The source of this sequence is a woman in her twenties or thirties with COVID-19, enrolled during active disease. The chain combines TRBV7-3 with TRBJ2-7, with 9 bases fitting TRBD1. The source material was peripheral blood. The CDR3 nucleotides read TGTGCCAGCAGTTGCAACAGGGGGCATGCCCCCTACGAGCAGTACTTC. Translating it yields CASSCNRGHAPYEQYF.